Below are 18 T cell receptor beta chains sequenced from a single sample in a study of shared clonotypes between healthy human individuals (dated by TCRdb to about 2020). To prepare the library, the immunoSEQ multiplex PCR assay was applied. TCRdb took over this immuneACCESS table, retaining in-frame rearrangements with V and J assigned. Such tables are incomplete; in checked studies, under half of the missing clones stem from an unresolved V gene, and the remainder is unexplained. In this sample the table shows around 690,000 clones, 80% to 95% of which occur a single time. 30% to 40% of the sample is in the top ten clones. Sample: memory CD8+ T cells from PBMCs. This sample's cell subset or site label indicates: CD45RO+ cells pooled with CCR7-negative TemRA cells. All receptors come from a man aged 18 to 29 in good health. Some clones in this sample may be carry-over from other donors' samples.

The V gene is TRBV9, the J gene TRBJ2-6; D might be TRBD1 (6 bases). V lost 2 bases and J 0 bases, leaving 15 bases between the germline ends. Per the germline V gene, CDR1 is SGDLS and CDR2 is YYNGEE. The CDR3 sequence is 18 residues long. The CDR3 reads CASSVDSRMSSGANVLTF. In nucleotides, the CDR3 is TGTGCCAGCAGCGTGGACAGCCGAATGTCCTCTGGGGCCAACGTCCTGACTTTC.

The V call is TRBV11-2, the J call TRBJ2-5; TRBD2 matches 14 bases. The J call may be faulty, since TRBJ2-7 better matches the DNA end. Looked up from germline, CDR1 is SGHAT and CDR2 is FQNNGV. The CDR3 sequence is 16 residues long. In DNA, the CDR3 is TGTGCCAGCAGCCTGGGGACTAGCGGGAGAGGCTACGAGCAGTACTTC. Amino acids: CASSLGTSGRGYEQYF.

The chain combines TRBV2 with TRBJ2-7; 9 positions agree with TRBD1. Germline assignment: CDR1 SNHLY and CDR2 FYNNEI. The CDR3 runs to 14 residues. Germline trimming cut 5 bases from V and 3 bases from J; bases unmatched to any gene: 5. CDR3 in amino acids: CASSRDRAVYEQYF. The CDR3 DNA is TGTGCCAGCAGTAGGGACAGGGCCGTCTACGAGCAGTACTTC.

In this sample, this clone turned up once. Here the CDR3 DNA reads TGTGCCAGCAGCTTAAAGAAAGGGACGGTCAGGCAGTATTTT. This encodes CASSLKKGTVRQYF. J is TRBJ2-3 and V is TRBV7-2; the D gene could be TRBD1 or TRBD2 (5 bases each). The CDR3 spans 14 residues. V was cut by 2 bases and J by 11 bases, with 17 bases left in between. Germline V lookup: CDR1 SGHTA, CDR2 FQGNSA.

The chain carries TRBV27 and TRBJ2-7, with 7 bases fitting TRBD2. Losses at the gene ends were 5 bases for V and 2 bases for J; bases not matched to a gene: 6. The CDR3 has 14 residues. Germline V CDR1 and CDR2: MNHEY, SMNVEV (reference sequence). As DNA, the CDR3 is TGTGCCAGCAGTCCAAGAGGGACTACCTACGAGCAGTACTTC. Amino acids: CASSPRGTTYEQYF.

The chain recombines TRBV13 with TRBJ2-3; a weak D match, TRBD2 (6 bases). V was clipped by 5 bases and J by 4 bases, with 16 bases between them. This CDR3 contains 15 residues. Germline V gene data show CDR1 as PRHDT and CDR2 as FYEKMQ (reference sequence). Here the CDR3 reads CASSPEGEWPDTQYF. Here the CDR3 DNA reads TGTGCCAGCAGCCCGGAGGGCGAGTGGCCAGATACGCAGTATTTT.

The chain joins TRBV6-4 to TRBJ1-1; D may be TRBD1 (5 bases). Germline V gene lookup returns CDR1 MRHNA and CDR2 SNTAGT. V was trimmed by 0 bases and J by 11 bases, leaving 13 bases between them. CDR3 length: 13 amino acids. The CDR3 bases are TGTGCCAGCAGTGACTCGAGGCAGGGTGAGGCTTTCTTT. Translation: CASSDSRQGEAFF.

The CDR3 loop is CASSPPGLVAQETQYF. In DNA, the CDR3 is TGTGCCAGCAGCCCCCCGGGACTAGTGGCACAAGAGACCCAGTACTTC. This chain uses TRBV5-8 with TRBJ2-5; 8 positions match TRBD2. Trimming cost V 4 bases and J 2 bases; bases outside gene matches: 10. The V gene's germline CDR1 is SGHTS and CDR2 YDEGEE. The CDR3 is 16 amino acids.

The rearrangement links TRBV30 to TRBJ1-1; D not resolved. Deletions cut 2 bases from V and 4 bases from J, with 11 bases between. Looked up from germline, CDR1 is GTSNPN and CDR2 is SVGIG (reference sequence). This CDR3 region has 13 residues. CDR3 loop: CAWSQGHGTEAFF. The CDR3 nucleotides are TGTGCCTGGAGTCAAGGGCATGGCACTGAAGCTTTCTTT.

V usage is TRBV30 and J usage is TRBJ2-5; 11 bases line up with TRBD2. J gave up 2 bases and V 3 bases, and 8 bases lay outside the gene matches. CDR1 is GTSNPN, CDR2 SVGIG, per germline (reference sequence). The CDR3 is 16 amino acids. The CDR3 nucleotides are TGTGCCTGGAGCCAGGGGACTAGCGGTTGGCAAGAGACCCAGTACTTC. Encoded protein: CAWSQGTSGWQETQYF.

The chain carries TRBV10-3 and TRBJ2-3; D call uncertain. Germline V lookup: CDR1 ENHRY, CDR2 SYGVKD. This CDR3 has 11 amino acids. V lost 8 bases to trimming and J lost 13 bases, with 16 bases between them. The CDR3 region is CAIGRQPSEYF. CDR3 in DNA: TGTGCCATCGGGCGCCAACCCAGCGAGTATTTT.

This clone was recorded once. V is TRBV27 and J is TRBJ2-7; D remains ambiguous. Deletions cut 5 bases from V and 4 bases from J, with 12 bases between. The V gene's germline CDR1 is MNHEY and CDR2 SMNVEV (reference sequence). This CDR3 spans 13 amino acids. CDR3 region: CASSLNPWYEQYF. The CDR3 nucleotides are TGTGCCAGCAGTCTCAATCCCTGGTACGAGCAGTACTTC.

The chain joins TRBV4-2 to TRBJ2-3; D may be TRBD2 (6 bases). The V end was cut by 0 bases, the J end by 3 bases, with 19 bases between. CDR1 and CDR2 (germline): LGHNA, YNFKEQ. CDR3 length: 18 amino acids. The CDR3 region has the DNA TGTGCCAGCAGCCAAGATCAATCGGGAGAATTAACGACAGATACGCAGTATTTT. Translating gives CASSQDQSGELTTDTQYF.

The chain uses TRBV5-8 and TRBJ2-5, with D possibly being TRBD1 or TRBD2 (6 bases each). Germline CDR1 reads SGHTS; CDR2 reads YDEGEE. This CDR3 has 13 residues. Trimming left V 9 bases short and J 4 bases short, with 16 bases between. The CDR3 bases are TGTGCCACAGGAGGCAGGGGAGGAGAGACCCAGTACTTC. Amino acids: CATGGRGGETQYF.

DNA for the CDR3: TGTGCCAGCAGCTCGCCCCTGGGACTAGCGGGTGAGCAGTACTTC. This encodes CASSSPLGLAGEQYF. This rearrangement joins TRBV11-2 to TRBJ2-7; 12 nucleotides line up with TRBD2. CDR3 length equals 15 residues. Unmatched junction bases numbered 8, after V lost 4 bases and J lost 7 bases. Germline-derived CDR1 and CDR2 are SGHAT and FQNNGV.

This chain connects TRBV28 to TRBJ2-3; weak D call: TRBD2 (6 bases). This CDR3 has 14 residues. V gave up 6 bases and J gave up 7 bases, with 17 bases separating them. Germline V gene lookup returns CDR1 MDHEN and CDR2 SYDVKM. The CDR3 DNA is TGTGCCAGCAGGGACTATGTCGCGGGGAATACGCAGTATTTT. Translated, it gives CASRDYVAGNTQYF.

The sample holds one count of this clone. The chain is built from TRBV28 and TRBJ2-2; D not resolved. CDR1 is MDHEN and CDR2 is SYDVKM in the germline V gene. Trimming pared 4 bases from V and 5 bases from J, leaving 5 bases between. The CDR3 has 12 amino acids. CDR3 nucleotides: TGTGCCAGCAGTTGGCAGACCGGGGAGCTGTTTTTT. Its translation: CASSWQTGELFF.

This chain joins TRBV7-8 and TRBJ1-1; D call uncertain. CDR1 and CDR2 (germline): SGHVS, FQNEAQ. CDR3 size: 16 residues. Trimming cost V 4 bases and J 3 bases, with 18 bases left between them. CDR3 residues: CASSSLGRDGDTEAFF. In DNA form, the CDR3 reads TGTGCCAGCAGCTCCCTGGGGAGGGATGGAGACACTGAAGCTTTCTTT.